These 31 T cell receptor beta chains share one sample of origin, sequenced in a study of brain T cells in children with intractable seizures. The assay was immunoSEQ multiplex PCR, and TCRdb's table has in-frame clones only and misses some. The repertoire holds 300,000 to 400,000 clones, with 93% as singletons. Time point denoted: blood from clinic visit 5 months post-surgery; TSC patient then seizure free. The starting material was peripheral blood, obtained roughly 5 months after surgery. The receptors here all came from a boy under two years old with tuberous sclerosis and intractable seizures.

The V call is TRBV7-9, the J call TRBJ1-1; D may be TRBD1 (5 bases). Trimming pared 5 bases from V and 1 base from J, leaving 17 bases between. This CDR3 region has 16 residues. Germline assignment: CDR1 SEHNR and CDR2 FQNEAQ (reference sequence). The CDR3 DNA sequence: TGTGCCAGCAGCGCGAGACCGGGACTTACGAACACTGAAGCTTTCTTT. This gives the protein CASSARPGLTNTEAFF.

The count of this clone is one. V usage is TRBV19 and J usage is TRBJ2-2, with a weak D call TRBD2 (6 bases). V dropped 10 bases and J dropped 4 bases, with 10 bases sitting between them. Per the germline V gene, CDR1 is LNHDA and CDR2 is SQIVND (reference sequence). The CDR3 extends over 12 amino acids. The CDR3 region has the DNA TGTGCCATCGCGGAGGGCACCGGGGAGCTGTTTTTT. Encoded protein: CAIAEGTGELFF.

This chain links TRBV29-1 with TRBJ2-7; no firm D call. V was cut by 1 base and J by 2 bases, with 12 bases left in between. Germline CDR1 reads SQVTM; CDR2 reads ANQGSEA. The CDR3 runs 14 residues. CDR3 protein: CSVEVPGPAYEQYF. In DNA form, the CDR3 reads TGCAGCGTTGAAGTCCCCGGGCCAGCCTACGAGCAGTACTTC.

The V call is TRBV10-3, the J call TRBJ1-1, with D possibly TRBD1 on 5 matching bases. The CDR3 spans 14 residues. Germline CDR1 ENHRY, CDR2 SYGVKD. V lost 9 bases to trimming and J lost 11 bases, with 25 bases between them. CDR3 bases: TGTGCCATTATGTCCCGGGACCCCTTTATCCCGGCTTTCTTT. Translating it yields CAIMSRDPFIPAFF.

This rearrangement joins TRBV6-5 to TRBJ2-5; 9 nucleotides match TRBD2. Looked up from germline, CDR1 is MNHEY and CDR2 is SVGAGI. Unmatched junction bases numbered 6, after V lost 5 bases and J lost 5 bases. The CDR3 covers 14 residues. The chain's CDR3 is CASSLAGLGETQYF. The CDR3 DNA follows: TGTGCCAGCAGTCTAGCGGGGTTGGGTGAGACCCAGTACTTC.

To note about this clone: A junction boundary mismatches the germline segment, possibly from a read error. The gene calls are TRBV5-5 and TRBJ2-7; D unclear. This CDR3 contains 12 residues. Germline V CDR1 and CDR2: SGHKS, YYEKEE (reference sequence). In DNA form, the CDR3 reads TGTGCCAGCAGCGCCCAATTCGGAAGGCGATTCTTC. Translation: CASSAQFGRRFF.

J is TRBJ2-7 and V is TRBV7-6; no firm D call. Germline CDR1 is SGHVS and CDR2 is FNYEAQ. CDR3 length: 13 amino acids. Trimming removed 7 bases from V and 0 bases from J, with 10 bases in between. CDR3 in amino acids: CASTPALSYEQYF. The CDR3 coding sequence is TGTGCCAGCACCCCCGCTCTCTCCTACGAGCAGTACTTC.

The chain employs TRBV10-2 and TRBJ2-5; D call uncertain. Germline CDR1 and CDR2: WSHSY and SAAADI. V dropped 6 bases and J dropped 5 bases, with 10 bases sitting between them. This CDR3 has 12 residues. CDR3 nucleotide sequence: TGCGCCAGCAGGGAAATCGGGGAGACCCAGTACTTC. This translates into CASREIGETQYF.

The gene calls are TRBV11-1 and TRBJ2-5, with 9 bases lining up with TRBD1. This CDR3 contains 16 residues. Germline V gene sequence: CDR1 SGHAT, CDR2 FQDESV (reference sequence). J was trimmed by 5 bases and V by 5 bases; bases with no gene match: 12. The CDR3 DNA is TGTGCCAGCAGCCGAAAACACAGGGGGCTGAGTGAGACCCAGTACTTC. Amino acid sequence: CASSRKHRGLSETQYF.

V gene TRBV5-4 combines with J gene TRBJ2-1; maybe TRBD2 (5 bases). From germline, CDR1 is SGHNT and CDR2 YYREEE (reference sequence). The CDR3 has 15 amino acids. The V end was cut by 0 bases, the J end by 3 bases, with 10 bases between. CDR3 sequence reads: CASSLVPSGYNEQFF. For the CDR3, the DNA is TGTGCCAGCAGCTTGGTACCAAGCGGCTACAATGAGCAGTTCTTC.

The CDR3 sequence is CASSLEVSVNYGYTF. Here the CDR3 DNA reads TGTGCCAGCAGCTTAGAAGTTTCGGTGAACTATGGCTACACCTTC. The gene calls are TRBV7-2 and TRBJ1-2; unclear D gene. Germline assignment: CDR1 SGHTA and CDR2 FQGNSA. V lost 1 base to trimming and J lost 2 bases, with 11 bases between them. The CDR3 runs to 15 residues.

This chain uses TRBV5-4 with TRBJ1-2; possibly TRBD1 for D (5 bases). CDR1 SGHNT and CDR2 YYREEE come from the germline V gene (reference sequence). Trimming removed 7 bases at V and 7 bases at J, with 20 bases between. CDR3 size: 14 residues. CDR3 amino acids: CASGADLLGSGYTF. The CDR3 region has the DNA TGTGCCAGCGGGGCTGATCTTCTTGGTTCTGGCTACACCTTC.

The chain couples TRBV28 to TRBJ2-2; TRBD2 agrees at 11 bases. The CDR3 sequence is 14 residues long. Germline values: CDR1 MDHEN, CDR2 SYDVKM. V shed 2 bases and J 8 bases; nucleotides not matched to a gene: 1. The CDR3 spells CASSLRLAGGELFF. CDR3 coding DNA: TGTGCCAGCAGTTTAAGACTAGCGGGAGGGGAGCTGTTTTTT.

The chain employs TRBV7-9 and TRBJ2-1; D call uncertain. The CDR3 covers 13 residues. The V and J ends lost 1 base and 4 bases respectively, with 5 bases between them. CDR1 and CDR2 (germline): SEHNR, FQNEAQ (reference sequence). CDR3 sequence reads: CASSLESYNEQFF. Written as DNA, the CDR3 is TGTGCCAGCAGCTTAGAGAGTTACAATGAGCAGTTCTTC.

The rearrangement links TRBV19 to TRBJ1-2; 7 nucleotides match TRBD1. V shed 3 bases, J shed 3 bases, and the junction held 7 bases outside the gene matches. The CDR3 covers 15 residues. Germline loops: CDR1 LNHDA, CDR2 SQIVND (reference sequence). The CDR3 DNA is TGTGCCAGTAGTATCTTACAGGGGCCTCACTATGGCTACACCTTC. Translation gives CASSILQGPHYGYTF.

DNA for the CDR3: TGTGCCAGCACCTCTCCTCGGGACATGTCCTACGAGCAGTACTTC. Translating gives CASTSPRDMSYEQYF. The chain employs TRBV28 and TRBJ2-7, with TRBD1 as a possible D gene (6 bases). The germline V and J ends were trimmed by 7 bases and 1 base, with 17 bases remaining between them. Germline CDR1 and CDR2: MDHEN and SYDVKM. This CDR3 is 15 amino acids long.

The chain uses TRBV27 and TRBJ1-6; D gene uncertain. The CDR3 runs 18 residues. The V gene lost 2 bases and the J gene lost 0 bases, with 14 bases spanning the gap. Per germline, CDR1 MNHEY and CDR2 SMNVEV (reference sequence). CDR3 nucleotide sequence: TGTGCCAGCAGTTTAAGCTCAAGAGGGCCCTCCTATAATTCACCCCTCCACTTT. It is translated as CASSLSSRGPSYNSPLHF.

This chain joins TRBV7-8 and TRBJ2-7; 8 nucleotides align to TRBD2. The CDR3 covers 15 residues. The germline gives CDR1 SGHVS, CDR2 FQNEAQ. Losses at the gene ends were 2 bases for V and 9 bases for J; bases not matched to a gene: 12. In DNA, the CDR3 is TGTGCCAGCAGCTTATCTGAATTAGCGGGGTTTCGGCAGTACTTC. This codes for CASSLSELAGFRQYF. The full variable domain, in which reference TRBV7-8 and TRBJ2-7 provide the parts outside the CDR3, is GAGVSQSPRYKVAKRGQDVALRCDPISGHVSLFWYQQALGQGPEFLTYFQNEAQLDKSGLPSDRFFAERPEGSVSTLKIQRTQQEDSAVYLCASSLSELAGFRQYFGPGTRLTVT.

Comments on this clone: The junction differs from germline at one of its ends, possibly a read error. The genes are TRBV6-1 and TRBJ2-5; no reliable D call. Germline V gene sequence: CDR1 MNHNS, CDR2 SASEGT. The CDR3 extends over 13 amino acids. In nucleotides, the CDR3 is TGTGCCAGCATTGAAGGGTCCCACGAGACCCAGTACTTC. It translates to CASIEGSHETQYF.

J is TRBJ1-1 and V is TRBV6-5; D uncertain. From germline, CDR1 is MNHEY and CDR2 SVGAGI. Trimming took 4 bases from V and 0 from J, leaving 6 bases between them. This CDR3 comprises 13 residues. CDR3 sequence: CASSLALNTEAFF. The CDR3 DNA reads as TGTGCCAGCAGTTTAGCCTTGAACACTGAAGCTTTCTTT.

The chain carries TRBV6-5 and TRBJ2-3; no reliable D call. The CDR3 spans 16 residues. Germline assignment: CDR1 MNHEY and CDR2 SVGAGI. Trimming shortened V by 4 bases and J by 7 bases, and 21 bases separated the two germline ends. CDR3 coding DNA: TGTGCCAGCAGTTTGAACTCATATAACGTCGATCATACGCAGTATTTT. Translation: CASSLNSYNVDHTQYF.

The chain has TRBV7-2 and TRBJ1-1, with D hard to call. The V and J ends lost 0 bases and 6 bases respectively, with 14 bases between them. The germline V gene has CDR1 SGHTA and CDR2 FQGNSA. The CDR3 consists of 15 residues. The CDR3 sequence is CASSLAYGPRAEAFF. For the CDR3, the DNA is TGTGCCAGCAGCTTAGCCTACGGACCTCGGGCTGAAGCTTTCTTT.

This chain links TRBV9 with TRBJ2-1; TRBD1 might be the D (6 bases). Trimming pared 3 bases from V and 0 bases from J, leaving 10 bases between. From germline, CDR1 is SGDLS and CDR2 YYNGEE. The CDR3 sequence is 15 residues long. The CDR3 DNA sequence: TGTGCCAGCAGCGGGGGACATAACTCCTACAATGAGCAGTTCTTC. Translated: CASSGGHNSYNEQFF.

This clone was recorded only once. The chain recombines TRBV12-3 or TRBV12-4 with TRBJ1-5; D gene unclear. V was trimmed by 3 bases and J by 10 bases, leaving 13 bases between them. CDR3 length equals 13 residues. CDR3 in DNA: TGTGCCAGCAGTTTGACCGATTTTCCACCCCAGCATTTT. This gives the protein CASSLTDFPPQHF.

The chain recombines TRBV24-1 with TRBJ2-1; possible D gene TRBD1, 5 bases. The CDR3 totals 13 residues. CDR1 is KGHDR, CDR2 SFDVKD, per germline. Trimming removed 2 bases at V and 14 bases at J, with 15 bases between. Here the CDR3 reads CATSDYQGFYEFF. CDR3 sequence (DNA): TGTGCCACCAGTGATTACCAGGGTTTCTATGAGTTCTTC.

This chain links TRBV25-1 with TRBJ2-3; D may be TRBD2 (5 bases). This CDR3 spans 13 amino acids. From germline, CDR1 is MGHDK and CDR2 SYGVNS. Trimming stripped 1 base from V and 9 bases from J, with 11 bases between. CDR3 loop: CASSEFEGETQYF. The CDR3, as DNA: TGTGCCAGCAGTGAATTTGAGGGTGAGACGCAGTATTTT.

The chain carries TRBV3-1 (or the pseudogene TRBV3-2) and TRBJ1-2; 7 nucleotides agree with TRBD1. The V gene end was trimmed by 8 bases and the J gene end by 4 bases; junction bases not matched to a gene: 13. CDR1 and CDR2 from the germline V gene are LGHDT and YNNKEL (reference sequence). This CDR3 spans 15 amino acids. Here the CDR3 reads CASSQGVVQFYGYTF. The CDR3 nucleotides are TGTGCCAGCTCCCAGGGGGTAGTCCAGTTCTATGGCTACACCTTC.

CDR3 loop: CASRTGAHFNSPLHF. CDR3 nucleotide sequence: TGTGCCAGCCGAACAGGGGCTCACTTTAATTCACCCCTCCACTTT. This rearrangement joins TRBV27 to TRBJ1-6; 7 bases align to TRBD1. Germline V gives CDR1 MNHEY, CDR2 SMNVEV (reference sequence). The CDR3 length is 15 residues. J gave up 6 bases and V 8 bases, and 10 bases lay outside the gene matches.

CDR3 in amino acids: CASSEPGFSNQPQHF. CDR3 DNA sequence: TGTGCCAGCAGTGAACCCGGGTTCAGCAATCAGCCCCAGCATTTT. The chain carries TRBV2 and TRBJ1-5; the D is unclear. Germline values: CDR1 SNHLY, CDR2 FYNNEI. With 2 bases removed from V and 1 base from J, the gap between germline ends came to 9 bases. The CDR3 runs to 15 residues.

This chain joins TRBV4-1 and TRBJ2-3, with TRBD1 matching 7 bases. Germline CDR1 reads MGHRA; CDR2 reads YSYEKL. Trimming at V came to 0 bases and at J to 7 bases, leaving 1 base not matched to a gene. The CDR3 extends over 13 amino acids. CDR3 region: CASSQETGYTQYF. The CDR3 bases are TGCGCCAGCAGCCAAGAGACAGGGTATACGCAGTATTTT.

V and J are TRBV30 and TRBJ2-7; no reliable D call. V was trimmed by 0 bases and J by 4 bases, leaving 7 bases between them. Germline V lookup: CDR1 GTSNPN, CDR2 SVGIG (reference sequence). There are 12 residues in the CDR3. The CDR3 loop is CAWSVGLYEQYF. CDR3 DNA sequence: TGTGCCTGGAGTGTAGGGCTTTACGAGCAGTACTTC.